This T cell receptor beta chain came from a study of T cell responses to AZD1222 COVID-19 vaccine (dated by TCRdb to 2020 to 2022). Regarding the complete study: AZD1222 recipients with second doses at about 4 weeks or about 12 weeks were pooled, because spike-specific TCR depth and breadth did not differ between schedules. A total of 233 trial participants underwent TCR sequencing, of whom about 200 received two doses of AZD1222 and about 25 received two doses of the MenACWY control vaccine. Trial participants were enrolled by age into subgroups of 18-55, 56-69 and 70-plus years, and 148, 28 and 57 TCR-sequenced participants, respectively, were included in these subgroups. General study outcomes and caveats: Because no samples from the day 14 peak response were available, repertoires could be characterized only after the peak T cell response. Vaccine-associated CD4 TCRs spanned the whole spike protein, with dominant responses in regions 160-218 and 743-854. Participants were mostly white British and included more females than males, and it was suggested by the authors that clonal diversity may have been underestimated. Spike-specific TCR breadth and depth rose significantly after two AZD1222 doses compared with day 0 and with MenACWY recipients. Nearly half of unique spike-specific TCRs reportedly recognized epitopes outside regions mutated in the B.1.351 and B.1.1.7 variants. Conclusions about previously exposed vaccinees are limited because only a handful of AZD1222 recipients were SARS-CoV-2 seropositive at baseline. The 56-69-year group was small, and its depth increase did not reach significance, likely because of low power.

What the time point label conveys for this sample: baseline before first vaccination. Vaccinee samples were obtained from the UK trials COV001 and COV002, which included a single-blind randomized controlled phase 2/3 trial of AZD1222 (ChAdOx1 nCoV-19) in healthy adults. For TCRbeta chain sequencing, PBMC samples from trial participants were taken at day 0 and at day 28 after the second dose. The germline V gene provides CDR1 MDHEN and CDR2 SYDVKM. Its CDR3 holds 12 amino acids, cysteine through phenylalanine. Only the CDR3 region is kept as DNA, spanning 36 bases read in frame from base 1. The V and J ends are trimmed by 8 bases and 4 bases, leaving 6 bases between them. In the case of this clone: This clone's antigen is unknown. Base qualities were left out, and no much larger clone turns up one base away.

The CDR3 regions of human TCRbeta chains were analyzed by immunosequencing. Under the source paper's analysis protocol: Repertoire TCRs were matched against a reference library of SARS-CoV-2-specific TCRs generated with the MIRA antigen-specificity platform. Breadth meant the fraction of unique TCRs that were SARS-CoV-2-associated, whereas depth meant the fraction of total T cells that were SARS-CoV-2-associated. Using the MIRA data, every spike-specific TCR was mapped to the spike region that the TCR reacted to and assigned to either a CD4 or a CD8 class. Log10-transformed breadth and depth values were compared by one-way ANOVA with Sidak's multiple comparisons tests. In its TCRdb copy, this immuneACCESS table keeps in-frame sequences only and misses some clones. Where compared with another copy, unresolved V genes explain less than half of these, and the others have no known cause. D and trimming were read from the DNA, whereas the V and J calls and clone size are those reported in that table. The sample data list 90,000 to 150,000 clones, and 70% to 90% of these were observed just once. 2.4% of the sample is held by the ten biggest clonotypes.

The clonotype originates from an adult in good health. The input for sequencing was peripheral blood, taken on day 0 of AZD1222 vaccination. This chain joins TRBV28 to TRBJ2-6; the D gene lacks a confident call. The encoded CDR3 is CASQMGANVLTF. The DNA sequence follows: TGTGCCAGCCAAATGGGGGCCAACGTCCTGACTTTC.